Shown below are 16 T cell receptor beta chains from a single sample sequenced in a study of CD8 T cells in Susac syndrome. After extraction with the RNeasy kit, 0.5 to 1 ug of the RNA was reverse transcribed using random hexamers. TCRdb fed the immunoSEQ multiplex PCR reads into MiXCR, producing one record per CDR3 protein. The sample holds some 170,000 distinct CDR3 sequences, roughly 94% seen once. The specimen sequenced was CD4+ T cells from PBMCs. These receptor sequences come from a human donor with Susac syndrome.

The rearrangement links TRBV9 to TRBJ1-2; maybe TRBD1 (5 bases). Germline V gene data show CDR1 as SGDLS and CDR2 as YYNGEE. The V end was cut by 0 bases, the J end by 4 bases, with 16 bases between. The CDR3 totals 16 residues. CDR3 sequence (DNA): TGTGCCAGCAGCGTAGCGGGGGTTGTTAATGGCTATGGCTACACCTTC. Translation: CASSVAGVVNGYGYTF. The variable domain in full, with the rest retrieved from reference TRBV9 and TRBJ1-2, is DSGVTQTPKHLITATGQRVTLRCSPRSGDLSVYWYQQSLDQGLQFLIQYYNGEERAKGNILERFSAQQFPDLHSELNLSSLELGDSALYFCASSVAGVVNGYGYTFGSGTRLTVV.

V usage is TRBV6-6 and J usage is TRBJ2-4; perhaps TRBD2 as D (6 bases). The V and J ends lost 5 bases and 6 bases respectively, with 14 bases between them. The CDR3 covers 14 residues. Per germline, CDR1 MNHNY and CDR2 SVGAGI (reference sequence). This chain's CDR3 is CASSERLARNIQYF. The CDR3 nucleotides read TGTGCCAGCAGTGAGAGGCTAGCGAGAAACATTCAGTACTTC.

The CDR3 region is CSARLAGVTEQFF. The CDR3 DNA is TGCAGTGCGCGACTAGCGGGAGTAACTGAGCAGTTCTTC. The V gene is TRBV20-1, the J gene TRBJ2-1; 12 bases agree with TRBD2. The germline gives CDR1 DFQATT, CDR2 SNEGSKA (reference sequence). V shed 6 bases, J shed 9 bases, and the junction held 6 bases outside the gene matches. The CDR3 consists of 13 residues.

This clonotype is a singleton in its sample. The V and J genes are TRBV4-1 and TRBJ2-5; 8 bases agree with TRBD2. V shed 4 bases and J 5 bases; nucleotides not matched to a gene: 6. The CDR3 consists of 14 residues. Per germline, CDR1 MGHRA and CDR2 YSYEKL. The CDR3 protein is CASSRIRLAETQYF. CDR3 in DNA: TGCGCCAGCAGCCGAATAAGACTAGCGGAGACCCAGTACTTC.

This chain's CDR3 is CASSHIAGAGYEQYF. For the CDR3, the DNA is TGTGCCAGCAGCCACATAGCGGGAGCGGGGTACGAGCAGTACTTC. This chain connects TRBV3-1 to TRBJ2-7; 9 bases agree with TRBD2. Germline CDR1 and CDR2: LGHDT and YNNKEL (reference sequence). This CDR3 has 15 amino acids. Losses at the gene ends were 3 bases for V and 4 bases for J; bases not matched to a gene: 7.

A remark on this clonotype: The germline gene is not matched at one end of the junction; a read error may be the cause. The V gene is TRBV13, the J gene TRBJ2-3, with 10 bases that match TRBD2. The CDR3 sequence is 19 residues long. CDR1 and CDR2 from the germline V gene are PRHDT and FYEKMQ (reference sequence). The CDR3 loop is CASSSSPPGLARSIDTQYF. The CDR3, as DNA: TGTGCCAGCAGCTCGTCACCTCCGGGACTAGCGAGAAGCATAGATACGCAGTATTTT.

The chain employs TRBV12-3 or TRBV12-4 and TRBJ2-7, with D unresolved. Trimming took 0 bases from V and 7 from J, leaving 7 bases between them. The CDR3 length is 12 residues. Written as DNA, the CDR3 is TGTGCCAGCAGTTTAGCACGGGTTGAGCAGTACTTC. It specifies CASSLARVEQYF.

The V gene is TRBV5-1, the J gene TRBJ2-5, with D unresolved. The V and J ends lost 0 bases and 4 bases respectively, with 7 bases between them. The CDR3 contains 13 residues. The V gene's germline CDR1 is SGHRS and CDR2 YFSETQ. This CDR3 reads CASSLEHGETQYF. The CDR3 DNA is TGCGCCAGCAGCTTGGAACACGGAGAGACCCAGTACTTC.

The chain's CDR3 is CASGRQGAGGELFF. The CDR3 DNA is TGTGCCAGCGGAAGACAGGGGGCGGGCGGGGAGCTGTTTTTT. The rearrangement uses TRBV6-6 and TRBJ2-2, with 10 bases that match TRBD1. This CDR3 region has 14 residues. Germline V gene lookup returns CDR1 MNHNY and CDR2 SVGAGI (reference sequence). J gave up 7 bases and V 8 bases, and 7 bases lay outside the gene matches.

J is TRBJ2-7 and V is TRBV5-1; tentative D call: TRBD1 (6 bases). This CDR3 is 14 amino acids long. Germline CDR1 is SGHRS and CDR2 is YFSETQ. The ends were cut back, 3 bases at V and 1 base at J, with 11 bases in the middle. Here the CDR3 DNA reads TGCGCCAGCAGCTCTCAGGGGACATCCTACGAGCAGTACTTC. It encodes CASSSQGTSYEQYF.

This clonotype was detected once. V and J are TRBV4-2 and TRBJ2-5; TRBD2 matches at 8 bases. J lost 1 base, V lost 1 base, and 8 bases had no gene match. CDR3 length: 17 amino acids. Per germline, CDR1 LGHNA and CDR2 YNFKEQ. CDR3 region: CASSQAPSGRIQETQYF. CDR3 bases: TGTGCCAGCAGCCAAGCGCCCAGCGGGAGAATCCAAGAGACCCAGTACTTC.

This clonotype was detected a few times. The CDR3 protein is CASSQGGGEQFF. The CDR3 DNA follows: TGTGCCAGCAGCCAAGGCGGTGGTGAGCAGTTCTTC. The genes are TRBV4-2 and TRBJ2-1; D call uncertain. V was shortened by 1 base and J by 9 bases, with 7 bases between the two germline ends. Germline CDR1 and CDR2: LGHNA and YNFKEQ. CDR3 length: 12 amino acids.

V usage is TRBV20-1 and J usage is TRBJ2-1; 8 nucleotides line up with TRBD2. Germline V CDR1 and CDR2: DFQATT, SNEGSKA (reference sequence). The CDR3 contains 16 residues. V dropped 2 bases and J dropped 4; count of bases not matched to a gene: 10. The CDR3: CSARTGGRSPYNEQFF. DNA for the CDR3: TGCAGTGCTAGAACGGGCGGGAGGTCCCCTTACAATGAGCAGTTCTTC.

CDR3 sequence reads: CASSSTGETEAFF. For the CDR3, the DNA is TGTGCCAGTAGTTCTACAGGGGAGACTGAAGCTTTCTTT. V gene TRBV19 combines with J gene TRBJ1-1, with TRBD1 matching over 7 bases. V lost 5 bases, J lost 5 bases, and 5 bases stayed unmatched. Looked up from germline, CDR1 is LNHDA and CDR2 is SQIVND (reference sequence). The CDR3 is 13 residues long.

This chain links TRBV28 with TRBJ2-5; D perhaps matches TRBD2 (7 bases). The V end was cut by 3 bases, the J end by 1 base, with 15 bases between. Germline loops: CDR1 MDHEN, CDR2 SYDVKM. The CDR3 contains 16 residues. In DNA form, the CDR3 reads TGTGCCAGCAGTTTGGGGGGGCTTCTATCCCAAGAGACCCAGTACTTC. Amino acids: CASSLGGLLSQETQYF. The full variable domain, its missing parts supplied by reference TRBV28 and TRBJ2-5, is DVKVTQSSRYLVKRTGEKVFLECVQDMDHENMFWYRQDPGLGLRLIYFSYDVKMKEKGDIPEGYSVSREKKERFSLILESASTNQTSMYLCASSLGGLLSQETQYFGPGTRLLVL.

The chain couples TRBV20-1 to TRBJ2-3; 7 positions agree with TRBD2. This CDR3 region has 14 residues. With V trimmed by 5 bases and J by 2 bases, 7 bases remained unmatched. The germline V gene encodes CDR1 DFQATT and CDR2 SNEGSKA (reference sequence). The DNA of the CDR3 is TGCAGTGCTCCACCTAGCGGACCCACAGATACGCAGTATTTT. Translation: CSAPPSGPTDTQYF.